These 4 T cell receptor beta chains came from one sample sequenced in a study of blood T cell repertoires in COVID-19. The table came from immunoSEQ multiplex PCR; TCRdb's copy has only in-frame clones and leaves some out. Seen here are 190,000 or so clones, 70% to 85% observed once, and the top ten hold 6% to 8%. Source material: peripheral blood. These receptor sequences come from a human donor with acute or convalescent COVID-19. The donor label of this sample is uncertain.

The chain is built from TRBV28 and TRBJ2-1, with 9 bases aligning to TRBD1. The CDR3 contains 19 residues. The V gene end was trimmed by 5 bases and the J gene end by 5 bases; junction bases not matched to a gene: 19. Germline lookup yields CDR1 MDHEN and CDR2 SYDVKM. This CDR3 reads CASSTGGAPLGKRDNEQFF. The CDR3, as DNA: TGTGCCAGCAGTACAGGGGGCGCGCCCCTGGGAAAAAGGGACAATGAGCAGTTCTTC.

The gene calls are TRBV4-3 and TRBJ2-1; 11 bases match TRBD2. Unmatched junction bases numbered 12, after V lost 4 bases and J lost 1 base. CDR3 length equals 19 residues. Germline V CDR1 and CDR2: LGHNA, YSLEER. CDR3 amino acids: CASSRGTSGLEVSYNEQFF. The CDR3 DNA reads TGCGCCAGCAGCCGCGGGACTAGCGGCCTAGAGGTATCCTACAATGAGCAGTTCTTC.

This sequence joins TRBV5-4 and TRBJ2-1, with 15 bases aligning to TRBD2. The CDR3 length is 15 residues. The J segment lost 9 bases and the V segment lost 4 bases, leaving 5 bases of the junction unmatched. CDR1 and CDR2 from the germline V gene are SGHNT and YYREEE (reference sequence). The CDR3 DNA sequence: TGTGCCAGCAGCCGGACTAGCGGGAGGGCCCTTGAGCAGTTCTTC. Translating gives CASSRTSGRALEQFF.

The chain has TRBV27 and TRBJ1-2, with D tentatively TRBD1 (5 bases). Germline values: CDR1 MNHEY, CDR2 SMNVEV (reference sequence). The CDR3 covers 14 residues. Between the trimmed V and J ends, which lost 6 bases and 0 bases, there was a span of 11 bases. CDR3 sequence: CASRKTETNYGYTF. The CDR3 nucleotides are TGTGCCAGCAGGAAGACAGAAACTAACTATGGCTACACCTTC.